This T cell receptor beta chain was found in a study of T cells in Graves' hyperthyroidism and ophthalmopathy. Turning to the study itself: Peripheral blood sampling occurred at initial diagnosis, before any treatment.

TCR beta CDR3 regions were amplified from RNA transcripts. TCR CDR3 regions were first amplified by RT-PCR with HTBI primers. TCRdb itself ran the multiplex PCR reads through MiXCR, one entry per CDR3 protein. The sample shows some 600,000 distinct CDR3 sequences, approximately 15% of them seen only once. Thyroid ultrasound, orbital computed tomography, clinical symptoms, and serum thyroxine and TRAb underpinned diagnoses. The blood sample was taken at first hyperthyroidism diagnosis, before any ophthalmopathy symptoms. Germline-derived CDR1 and CDR2 are GTSNPN and SVGIG (reference sequence). The CDR3 has 15 amino acids. After removal of 2 bases from V and 6 bases from J, the junction contained 9 bases not matched to a gene.

The genes are TRBV30 and TRBJ2-1; 8 bases match TRBD2. Sequencing was done on a sample of blood. This sequence originates from a woman under 40 with Graves' hyperthyroidism that later progressed to Graves' ophthalmopathy. CDR3 in amino acids: CAWSLVGRAANEQFF. CDR3 nucleotide sequence: TGTGCCTGGAGTCTGGTCGGGAGGGCGGCCAATGAGCAGTTCTTC. Full variable domain (remainder filled in from reference TRBV30 and TRBJ2-1): SQTIHQWPATLVQPVGSPLSLECTVEGTSNPNLYWYRQAAGRGLQLLFYSVGIGQISSEVPQNLSASRPQDRQFILSSKKLLLSDSGFYLCAWSLVGRAANEQFFGPGTRLTVL.